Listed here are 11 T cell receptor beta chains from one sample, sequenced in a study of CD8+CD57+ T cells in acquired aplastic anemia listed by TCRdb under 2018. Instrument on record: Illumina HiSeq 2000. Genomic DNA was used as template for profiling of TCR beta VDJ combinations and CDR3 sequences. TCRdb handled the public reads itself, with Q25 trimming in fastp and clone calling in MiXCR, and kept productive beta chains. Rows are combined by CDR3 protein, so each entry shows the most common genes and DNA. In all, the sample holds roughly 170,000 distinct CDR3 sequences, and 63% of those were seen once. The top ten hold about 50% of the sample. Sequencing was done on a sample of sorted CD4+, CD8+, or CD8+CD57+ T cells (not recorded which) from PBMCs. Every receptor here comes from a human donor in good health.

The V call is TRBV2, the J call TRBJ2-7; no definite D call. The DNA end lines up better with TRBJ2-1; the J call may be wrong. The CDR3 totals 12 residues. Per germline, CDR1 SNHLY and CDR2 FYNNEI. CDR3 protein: CASGLNYLEQFF. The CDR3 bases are TGTGCCAGCGGCCTGAATTATCTCGAGCAGTTCTTC.

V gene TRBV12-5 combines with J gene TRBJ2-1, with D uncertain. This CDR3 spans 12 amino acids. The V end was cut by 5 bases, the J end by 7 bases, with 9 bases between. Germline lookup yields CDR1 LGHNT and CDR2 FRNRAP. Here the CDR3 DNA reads TGTGCTAGTGGTCAACGCTGGAATGAGCAGTTCTTC. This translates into CASGQRWNEQFF.

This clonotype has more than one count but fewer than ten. As DNA, the CDR3 is TGTGCCAGCAGTCCCCCTGCGACTAATGAAAAACTGTTTTTT. This translates into CASSPPATNEKLFF. The chain joins TRBV28 to TRBJ1-4; no clear D. Germline V gene sequence: CDR1 MDHEN, CDR2 SYDVKM. CDR3 size: 14 residues. The V end lost 5 bases, the J end lost 2 bases, and 9 bases lay between the germline ends. Together with reference TRBV28 and TRBJ1-4, the CDR3 gives the full variable domain: DVKVTQSSRYLVKRTGEKVFLECVQDMDHENMFWYRQDPGLGLRLIYFSYDVKMKEKGDIPEGYSVSREKKERFSLILESASTNQTSMYLCASSPPATNEKLFFGSGTQLSVL.

CDR3 nucleotides: TGCAGTGCTAGAGTCCCACATGGAGCTTTCTTT. Its translation is CSARVPHGAFF. The chain carries TRBV20-1 and TRBJ1-1; D ambiguous. V lost 1 base and J 10 bases, leaving 10 bases between the germline ends. Germline assignment: CDR1 DFQATT and CDR2 SNEGSKA (reference sequence). The CDR3 loop spans 11 amino acids.

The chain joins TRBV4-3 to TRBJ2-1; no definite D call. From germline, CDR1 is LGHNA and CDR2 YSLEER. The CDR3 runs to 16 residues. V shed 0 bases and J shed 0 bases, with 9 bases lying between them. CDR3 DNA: TGCGCCAGCAGCCAAGACCGGGCCAGCTCCTACAATGAGCAGTTCTTC. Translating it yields CASSQDRASSYNEQFF.

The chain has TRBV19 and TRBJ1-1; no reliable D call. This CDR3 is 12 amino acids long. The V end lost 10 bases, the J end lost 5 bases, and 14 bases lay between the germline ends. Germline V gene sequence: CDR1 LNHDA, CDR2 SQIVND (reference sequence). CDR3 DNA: TGTGCCACCGTCGACGGATGGACTGAAGCTTTCTTT. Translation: CATVDGWTEAFF.

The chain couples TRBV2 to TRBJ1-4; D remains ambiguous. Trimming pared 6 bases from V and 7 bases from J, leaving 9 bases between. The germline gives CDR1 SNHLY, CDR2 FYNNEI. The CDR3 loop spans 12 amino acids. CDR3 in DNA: TGTGCCAGCAGAGGGAGGTCTGAAAAACTGTTTTTT. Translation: CASRGRSEKLFF.

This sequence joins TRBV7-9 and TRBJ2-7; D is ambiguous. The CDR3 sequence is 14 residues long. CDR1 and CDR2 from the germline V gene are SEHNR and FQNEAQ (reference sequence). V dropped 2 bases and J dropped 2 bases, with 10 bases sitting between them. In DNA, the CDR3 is TGTGCCAGCAGCTTAAGCTACACGGCCTACGAGCAGTACTTC. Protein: CASSLSYTAYEQYF.

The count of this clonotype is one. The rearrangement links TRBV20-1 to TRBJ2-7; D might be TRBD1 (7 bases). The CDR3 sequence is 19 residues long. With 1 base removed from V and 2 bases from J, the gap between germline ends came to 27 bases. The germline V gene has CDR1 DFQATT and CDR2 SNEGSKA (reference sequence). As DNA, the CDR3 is TGCAGTGCTAGAGTCCTCGGAGGGGGACCGGGACAGAACCCCTACGAGCAGTACTTC. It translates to CSARVLGGGPGQNPYEQYF.

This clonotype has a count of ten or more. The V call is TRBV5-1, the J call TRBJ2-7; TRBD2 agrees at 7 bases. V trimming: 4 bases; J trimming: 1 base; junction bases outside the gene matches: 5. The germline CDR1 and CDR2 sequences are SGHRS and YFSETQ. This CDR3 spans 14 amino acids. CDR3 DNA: TGCGCCAGCAGCCCTAGCGGAACATCCTACGAGCAGTACTTC. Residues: CASSPSGTSYEQYF.

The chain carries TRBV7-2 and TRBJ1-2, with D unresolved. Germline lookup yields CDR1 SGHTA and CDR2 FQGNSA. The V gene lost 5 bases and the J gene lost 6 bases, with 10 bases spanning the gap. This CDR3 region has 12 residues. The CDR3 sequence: CASSRERDGYTF. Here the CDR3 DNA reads TGTGCCAGCAGCCGGGAGCGGGATGGCTACACCTTC.